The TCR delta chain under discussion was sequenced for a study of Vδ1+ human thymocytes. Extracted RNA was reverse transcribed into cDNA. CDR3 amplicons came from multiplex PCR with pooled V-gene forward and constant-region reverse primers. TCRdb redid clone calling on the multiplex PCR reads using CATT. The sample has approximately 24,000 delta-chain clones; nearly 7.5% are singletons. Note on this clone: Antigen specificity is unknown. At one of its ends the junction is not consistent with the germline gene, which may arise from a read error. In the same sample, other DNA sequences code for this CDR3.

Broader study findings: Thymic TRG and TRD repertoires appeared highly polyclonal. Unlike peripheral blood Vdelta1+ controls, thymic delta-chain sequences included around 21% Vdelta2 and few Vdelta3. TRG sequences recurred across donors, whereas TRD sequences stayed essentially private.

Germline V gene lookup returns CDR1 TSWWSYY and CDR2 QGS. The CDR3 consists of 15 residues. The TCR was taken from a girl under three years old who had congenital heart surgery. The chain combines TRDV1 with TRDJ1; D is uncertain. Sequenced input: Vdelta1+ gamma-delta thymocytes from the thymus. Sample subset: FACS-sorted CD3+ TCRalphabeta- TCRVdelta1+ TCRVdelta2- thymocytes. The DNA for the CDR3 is TGTGCTCTCGGGGCGCACCTCGCGTACACCGATAAACTCATCTTT. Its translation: CALGAHLAYTDKLIF.